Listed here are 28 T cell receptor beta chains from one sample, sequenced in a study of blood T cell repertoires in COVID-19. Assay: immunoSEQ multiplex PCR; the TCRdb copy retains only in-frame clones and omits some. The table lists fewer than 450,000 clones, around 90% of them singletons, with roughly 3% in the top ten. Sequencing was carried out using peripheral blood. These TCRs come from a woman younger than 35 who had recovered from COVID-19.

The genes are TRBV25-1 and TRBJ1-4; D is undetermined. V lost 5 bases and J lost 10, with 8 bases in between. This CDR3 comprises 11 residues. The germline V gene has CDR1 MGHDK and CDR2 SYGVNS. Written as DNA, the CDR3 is TGTGCCAGCAGTATCTCGGTAAAACTGTTTTTT. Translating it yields CASSISVKLFF. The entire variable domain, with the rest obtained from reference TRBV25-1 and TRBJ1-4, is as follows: EADIYQTPRYLVIGTGKKITLECSQTMGHDKMYWYQQDPGMELHLIHYSYGVNSTEKGDLSSESTVSRIRTEHFPLTLESARPSHTSQYLCASSISVKLFFGSGTQLSVL.

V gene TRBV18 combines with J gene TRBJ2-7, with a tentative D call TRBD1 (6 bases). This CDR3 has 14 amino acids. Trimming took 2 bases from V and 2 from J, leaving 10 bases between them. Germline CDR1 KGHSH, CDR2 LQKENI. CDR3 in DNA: TGTGCCAGCTCACCAACAGGGTTGACCTACGAGCAGTACGTC. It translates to CASSPTGLTYEQYV.

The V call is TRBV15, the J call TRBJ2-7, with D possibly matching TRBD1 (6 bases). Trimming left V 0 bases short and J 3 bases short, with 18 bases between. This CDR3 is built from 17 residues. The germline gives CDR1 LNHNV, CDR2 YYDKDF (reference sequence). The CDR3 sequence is CATSRDLDLNRDYEQYV. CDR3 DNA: TGTGCCACCAGCAGAGATCTAGACCTGAACAGGGACTACGAGCAGTACGTC.

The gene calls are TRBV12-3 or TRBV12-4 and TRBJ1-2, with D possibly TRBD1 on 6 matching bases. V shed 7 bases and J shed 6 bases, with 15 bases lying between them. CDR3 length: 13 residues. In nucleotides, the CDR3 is TGTGCCAGCACCTTCCAGGGGCCGGATGGCTACACCTTC. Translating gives CASTFQGPDGYTF.

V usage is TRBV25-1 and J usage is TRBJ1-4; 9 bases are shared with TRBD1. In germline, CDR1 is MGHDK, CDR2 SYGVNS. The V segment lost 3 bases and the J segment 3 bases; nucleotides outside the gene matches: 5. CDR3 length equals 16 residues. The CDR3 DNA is TGTGCCAGCAGTGAGGGGACAGGGCGAGCTAATGAAAAACTGTTTTTT. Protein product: CASSEGTGRANEKLFF.

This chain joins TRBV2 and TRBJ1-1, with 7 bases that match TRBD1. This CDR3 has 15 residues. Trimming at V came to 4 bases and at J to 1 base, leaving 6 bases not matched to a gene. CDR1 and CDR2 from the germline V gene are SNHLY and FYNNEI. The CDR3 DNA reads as TGTGCCAGCAGTGGGAGCCGACAGGGGAACACTGAAGCTTTCTTT. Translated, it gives CASSGSRQGNTEAFF.

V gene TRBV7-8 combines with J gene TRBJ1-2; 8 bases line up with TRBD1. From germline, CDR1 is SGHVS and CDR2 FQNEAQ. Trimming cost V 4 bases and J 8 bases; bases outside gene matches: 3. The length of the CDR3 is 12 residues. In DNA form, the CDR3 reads TGTGCCAGCAGCTCAGGGGGCCGAGGCTACACCTTC. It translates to CASSSGGRGYTF.

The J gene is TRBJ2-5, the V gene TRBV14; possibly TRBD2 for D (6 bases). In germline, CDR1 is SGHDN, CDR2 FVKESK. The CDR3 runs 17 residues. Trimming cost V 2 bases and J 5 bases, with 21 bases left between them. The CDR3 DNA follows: TGTGCCAGCAGCCAATGGAGGAGCGGGTCTAGTGTGGAGACCCAGTACTTC. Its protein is CASSQWRSGSSVETQYF.

The CDR3 DNA is TGTGCCAGCAGCCAAGACCTTTCACGGGATACGCAGTATTTT. This encodes CASSQDLSRDTQYF. The genes are TRBV3-1 (or the pseudogene TRBV3-2) and TRBJ2-3; D not certain. The CDR3 consists of 14 residues. Germline V lookup: CDR1 LGHDT, CDR2 YNNKEL (reference sequence). V was cut by 0 bases and J by 6 bases, with 10 bases left in between.

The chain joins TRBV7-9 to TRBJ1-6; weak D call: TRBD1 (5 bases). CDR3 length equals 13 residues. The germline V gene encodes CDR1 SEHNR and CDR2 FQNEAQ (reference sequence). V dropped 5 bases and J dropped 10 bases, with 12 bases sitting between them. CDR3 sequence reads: CASSTTQGSPLHF. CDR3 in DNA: TGTGCCAGCAGCACAACGCAGGGATCACCCCTCCACTTT.

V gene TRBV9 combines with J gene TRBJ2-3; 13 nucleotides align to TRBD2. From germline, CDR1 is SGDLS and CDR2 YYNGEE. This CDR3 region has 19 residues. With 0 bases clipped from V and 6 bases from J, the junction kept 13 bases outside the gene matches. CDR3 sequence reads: CASSVGLAGGGAIRDTQYF. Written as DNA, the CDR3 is TGTGCCAGCAGCGTAGGACTAGCGGGAGGAGGGGCTATACGGGATACGCAGTATTTT.

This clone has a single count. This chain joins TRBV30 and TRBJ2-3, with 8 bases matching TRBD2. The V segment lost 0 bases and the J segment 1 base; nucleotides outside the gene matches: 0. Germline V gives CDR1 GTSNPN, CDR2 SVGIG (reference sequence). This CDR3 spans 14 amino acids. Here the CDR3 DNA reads TGTGCCTGGAGTGTCGGGGGGGGCACAGATACGCAGTATTTT. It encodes CAWSVGGGTDTQYF.

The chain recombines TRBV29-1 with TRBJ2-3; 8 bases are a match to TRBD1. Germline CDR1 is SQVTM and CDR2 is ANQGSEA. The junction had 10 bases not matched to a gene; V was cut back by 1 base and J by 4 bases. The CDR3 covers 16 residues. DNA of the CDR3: TGCAGCGTTGAAGGCGCCAAGGGACAGGTAGCAGATACGCAGTATTTT. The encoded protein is CSVEGAKGQVADTQYF.

The CDR3 coding sequence is TGTGCCAGTAGTATCCGATCCGGGCTGTTTTTT. Protein product: CASSIRSGLFF. The chain carries TRBV19 and TRBJ1-4; D uncertain. The CDR3 loop spans 11 amino acids. Germline V lookup: CDR1 LNHDA, CDR2 SQIVND (reference sequence). Trimming took 3 bases from V and 14 from J, leaving 10 bases between them.

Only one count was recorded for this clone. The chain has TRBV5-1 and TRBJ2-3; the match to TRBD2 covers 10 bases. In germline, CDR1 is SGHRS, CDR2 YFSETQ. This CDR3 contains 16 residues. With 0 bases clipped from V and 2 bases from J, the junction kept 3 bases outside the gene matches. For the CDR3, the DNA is TGCGCCAGCAGCTTGGGGACTAGCGGACCCACAGATACGCAGTATTTT. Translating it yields CASSLGTSGPTDTQYF.

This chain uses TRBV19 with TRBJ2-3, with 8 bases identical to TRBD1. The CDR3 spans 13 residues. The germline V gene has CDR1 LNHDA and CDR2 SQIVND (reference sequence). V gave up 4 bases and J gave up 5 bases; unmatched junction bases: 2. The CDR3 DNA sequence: TGTGCCAGTAGTACTACAGGGGGAGATACGCAGTATTTT. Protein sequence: CASSTTGGDTQYF.

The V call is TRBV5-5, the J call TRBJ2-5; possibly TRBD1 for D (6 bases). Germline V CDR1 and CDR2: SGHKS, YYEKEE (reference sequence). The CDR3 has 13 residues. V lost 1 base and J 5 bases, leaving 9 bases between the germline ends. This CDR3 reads CASSLTGWETQYF. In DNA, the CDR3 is TGTGCCAGCAGCTTGACAGGGTGGGAGACCCAGTACTTC. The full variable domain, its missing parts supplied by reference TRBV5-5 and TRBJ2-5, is DAGVTQSPTHLIKTRGQQVTLRCSPISGHKSVSWYQQVLGQGPQFIFQYYEKEERGRGNFPDRFSARQFPNYSSELNVNALLLGDSALYLCASSLTGWETQYFGPGTRLLVL.

In nucleotides, the CDR3 is TGTGCCAGCAGCTCCGGGACTAGCGGGAGTAATGAGCAGTTCTTC. Translation: CASSSGTSGSNEQFF. The chain has TRBV11-2 and TRBJ2-1, with TRBD2 matching 14 bases. The ends lost 4 bases at V and 7 bases at J; junction bases unmatched: 3. This CDR3 has 15 residues. Germline V gene sequence: CDR1 SGHAT, CDR2 FQNNGV. Full variable domain (remainder filled in from reference TRBV11-2 and TRBJ2-1): EAGVAQSPRYKIIEKRQSVAFWCNPISGHATLYWYQQILGQGPKLLIQFQNNGVVDDSQLPKDRFSAERLKGVDSTLKIQPAKLEDSAVYLCASSSGTSGSNEQFFGPGTRLTVL.

CDR3 amino acids: CASSIIGQGNTEAFF. In DNA form, the CDR3 reads TGTGCCAGTAGTATTATCGGACAGGGGAACACTGAAGCTTTCTTT. This chain joins TRBV19 and TRBJ1-1; 8 bases match TRBD1. CDR3 size: 15 residues. V lost 3 bases, J lost 1 base, and 4 bases stayed unmatched. Germline V gene lookup returns CDR1 LNHDA and CDR2 SQIVND (reference sequence).

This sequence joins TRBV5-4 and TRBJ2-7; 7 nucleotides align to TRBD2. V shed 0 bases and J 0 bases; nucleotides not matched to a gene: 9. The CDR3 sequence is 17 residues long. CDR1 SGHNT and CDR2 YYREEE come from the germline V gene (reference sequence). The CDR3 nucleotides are TGTGCCAGCAGCTTGGCCCCTATAGGACTAGACTCCTACGAGCAGTACGTC. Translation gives CASSLAPIGLDSYEQYV.

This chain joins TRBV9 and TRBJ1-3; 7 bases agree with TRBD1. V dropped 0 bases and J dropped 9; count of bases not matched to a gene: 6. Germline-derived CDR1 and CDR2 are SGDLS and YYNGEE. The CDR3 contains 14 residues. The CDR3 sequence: CASSVGQGSTTIYF. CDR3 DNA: TGTGCCAGCAGCGTAGGACAGGGTAGCACCACCATATATTTT.

This CDR3 is CASSLKESRGVEQFF. The CDR3 DNA reads TGTGCCAGCAGCTTAAAAGAATCCCGGGGAGTTGAGCAGTTCTTC. This chain joins TRBV11-3 and TRBJ2-1; possibly TRBD2 for D (5 bases). V lost 2 bases, J lost 9 bases, and 17 bases lay in between. The germline gives CDR1 SGHNT, CDR2 YENEEA. The CDR3 has 15 residues. The full variable domain, with the rest looked up from reference TRBV11-3 and TRBJ2-1, is EAGVVQSPRYKIIEKKQPVAFWCNPISGHNTLYWYLQNLGQGPELLIRYENEEAVDDSQLPKDRFSAERLKGVDSTLKIQPAELGDSAVYLCASSLKESRGVEQFFGPGTRLTVL.

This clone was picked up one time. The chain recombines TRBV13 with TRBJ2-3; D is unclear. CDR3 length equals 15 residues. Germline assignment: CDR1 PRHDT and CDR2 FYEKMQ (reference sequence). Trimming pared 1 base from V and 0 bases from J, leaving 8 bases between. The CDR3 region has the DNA TGTGCCAGCAGCTTAGACCGCGGCAGCACAGATACGCAGTATTTT. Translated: CASSLDRGSTDTQYF.

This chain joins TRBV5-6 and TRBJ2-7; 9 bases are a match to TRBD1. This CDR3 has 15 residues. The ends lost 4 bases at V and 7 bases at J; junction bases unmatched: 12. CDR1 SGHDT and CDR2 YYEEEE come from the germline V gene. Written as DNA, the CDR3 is TGTGCCAGCAGCAGTGGGGCGGGACAGGGCTCGGAGCAGTACGTC. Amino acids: CASSSGAGQGSEQYV.

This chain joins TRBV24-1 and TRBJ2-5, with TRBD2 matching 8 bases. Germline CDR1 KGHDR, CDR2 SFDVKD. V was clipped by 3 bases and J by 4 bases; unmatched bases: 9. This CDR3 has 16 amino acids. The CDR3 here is CATSDAGSGSLETQYF. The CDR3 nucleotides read TGTGCCACCAGTGATGCCGGCAGCGGGAGCTTAGAGACCCAGTACTTC.

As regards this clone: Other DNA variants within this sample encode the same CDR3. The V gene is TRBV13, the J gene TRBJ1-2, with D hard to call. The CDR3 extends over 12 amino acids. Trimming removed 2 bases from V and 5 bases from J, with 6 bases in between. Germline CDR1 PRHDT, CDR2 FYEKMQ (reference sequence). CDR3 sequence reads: CASSLTSYGYTF. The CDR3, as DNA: TGTGCCAGCAGCTTAACAAGTTATGGCTACACCTTC.

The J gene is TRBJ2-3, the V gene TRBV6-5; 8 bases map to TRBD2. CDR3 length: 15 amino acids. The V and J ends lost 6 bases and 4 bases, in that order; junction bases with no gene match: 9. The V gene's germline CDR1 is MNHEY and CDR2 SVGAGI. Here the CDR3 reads CASSRTSSLPDTQYF. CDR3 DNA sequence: TGTGCCAGCAGCAGGACTAGCTCCTTACCAGATACGCAGTATTTT.

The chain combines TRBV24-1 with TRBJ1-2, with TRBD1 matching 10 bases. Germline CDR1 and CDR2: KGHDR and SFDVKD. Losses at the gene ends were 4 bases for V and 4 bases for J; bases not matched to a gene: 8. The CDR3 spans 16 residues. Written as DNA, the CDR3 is TGTGCCACCAGTGACCGGACAGGGGGAAGGGGCTATGGCTACACCTTC. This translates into CATSDRTGGRGYGYTF.